This is a list of T cell receptor beta chains from one sample in a study of T cells after yellow fever vaccination. TCRdb re-called the 5' RACE reads with MiXCR, one entry per CDR3 protein. There are under 250,000 distinct CDR3 sequences in the sample; 6.9% occur only once, and 0.85% lies in the top ten. Specimen: CD4+ T cells sorted from PBMCs, collected 15 days after the yellow fever booster vaccination. These receptor sequences come from a man between 25 and 39 years old who received the YFV17D yellow fever vaccine. CDR3s include the opening cysteine and the closing phenylalanine or tryptophan. D genes are given only for firm matches. The size of a clone is reported for some rows only, either as once, few or many, or as a class for expanded clones.

TGTGCCAGCAGTTTGTGGGGCGGACGGGGGGGAAATGAGCAGTTCTTC,CASSLWGGRGGNEQFF,many,TRBJ2-1,TRBD2,TRBV28
TGTGCCAGCAGTATCCCACTGAACACTGAAGCTTTCTTT,CASSIPLNTEAFF,few,TRBJ1-1,.,TRBV28
TGTGCCAGCAGTGAAAAACCCGCACTAGCGGGGTACAGGGGGGCCAACGTCCTGACTTTC,CASSEKPALAGYRGANVLTF,many,TRBJ2-6,TRBD2,TRBV2
TGTGCCAGCCTGACTCGTGGGCAGGCGGACTACGAGCAGTACTTC,CASLTRGQADYEQYF,many,TRBJ2-7,.,TRBV7-9
TGTGCCAGCAGCTTAGAGCAGGGGTTTTCACCCCTCCACTTT,CASSLEQGFSPLHF,few,TRBJ1-6,.,TRBV7-9
TGTGCCAGCAGCTTAGTGTCCAGGGGAGGCACCGGGGAGCTGTTTTTT,CASSLVSRGGTGELFF,.,TRBJ2-2,.,TRBV7-2
TGCAGTGCGTCTGGCCGGCTGAACACTGAAGCTTTCTTT,CSASGRLNTEAFF,many,TRBJ1-1,.,TRBV20-1
TGTGCCAGCAGCTTAGAAGGACGTTTAGGGGGGAATGTTATCTACGAGCAGTACTTC,CASSLEGRLGGNVIYEQYF,many,TRBJ2-7,.,TRBV11-2
TGTGCCAGCAGTGGGGACTTGCAAGAGACCCAGTACTTC,CASSGDLQETQYF,few,TRBJ2-5,.,TRBV2
TGTGCCAGCAGCTTACAGCCCGGGTACACTGAAGCTTTCTTT,CASSLQPGYTEAFF,few,TRBJ1-1,.,TRBV7-2